The present entry profiles one T cell receptor (beta chain) with its context. The specificity of this receptor is unknown. Base qualities are missing; no much larger clone stands one base away. The germline V gene supplies CDR1 KGHSH and CDR2 LQKENI. The CDR3 spans 18 residues, from the cysteine through the phenylalanine. Here the CDR3 DNA is all that survives: 54 bases in frame from base 1. Trimming takes 3 bases from V and 6 bases from J, and the germline ends sit 26 bases apart. Whole blood was collected in K2EDTA tubes by collaborating institutions according to the institutions' own protocols. For TCRbeta analysis, collaborators shipped samples as frozen whole blood, isolated PBMCs, or DNA extracted from either of those sample types. The sample originates from a study of blood T cell repertoires in COVID-19 (dated by TCRdb to 2020 to 2022). A note on the overall study: Collaborator samples came from the United States, Italy and Spain and covered acute and convalescent phases of COVID-19. The prospective study material was composed of cDNA or gDNA derived from T cells, B-cell-depleted T cells, or PBMCs. Deeply sampled blood TCRbeta repertoires from subjects exposed to, actively infected with, or recovered from COVID-19 were included in the dataset. The repertoires were released in a freely available public database meant as a resource for research on the immune response to SARS-CoV-2. Samples were obtained from the ongoing ImmuneRACE study (first 160 participants) and from approximately 1,200 subjects provided by 6 global collaborators. Sample metadata almost always included a de-identified subject ID, COVID-19 status, age in years and sex. Where available, HLA class I and class II types were taken from metadata supplied by the sample provider and were not determined by assay-based typing.

The immunoSEQ Assay, a bias-controlled multiplex PCR, was used to amplify TCRbeta CDR3 regions from genomic DNA. In the paper's pipeline: The number of nucleated cells in each sample was estimated from the amplification of reference gene primers within the assay. To quantify the absolute abundance of each unique TCRbeta CDR3 rearrangement, sequence reads were collapsed and filtered. Productive Simpson clonality was computed per sample as the square root of Simpson's diversity index over productive rearrangements. TCRdb obtained this table from immuneACCESS and retained in-frame rearrangements with V and J assigned. These tables miss some clones; where compared with another copy, unresolved V genes account for less than half of the shortfall, and the remainder is unexplained. That table supplies the V and J calls and clone size; D and trimming were determined from the DNA. This sample lists about 200,000 clones; around 84% were detected once. The ten largest clonotypes hold 15% to 20% of the sample.

Findings and caveats that apply to the study as a whole: The amount of clinical and demographic metadata varied by source and participant and was provided uncurated.

Sequences were obtained from peripheral blood. This sequence was found in a human donor in a cohort sampled during active COVID-19. The V and J segments used are TRBV18 and TRBJ1-1; the D gene is perhaps TRBD1, from 6 matching bases. The DNA sequence reads TGTGCCAGCTCACCCTCGGCGGCGGGGGCGGGAGTTGGGGCTGAAGCTTTCTTT. This codes for CASSPSAAGAGVGAEAFF.